The clone carrying this TCR beta chain ranks as medium-sized. Losses at the gene ends were 4 bases for V and 3 bases for J; bases not matched to a gene: 10. CDR3 length: 17 amino acids. Germline V gives CDR1 MDHEN, CDR2 SYDVKM. This sample stems from a study of identical twins. Each CDR3 protein is one row after TCRdb ran MiXCR on the 5' RACE reads. The sample lists fewer than 250,000 distinct CDR3 sequences, 7.5% seen once, with roughly 5.4% in the top ten. These data were also filed under a second study, of yellow fever vaccine responses in identical twins.

The chain couples TRBV28 to TRBJ2-1, with 9 bases identical to TRBD2. The TCR sequence derives from a woman aged 18-29 years in good health. Sequencing used CD8+ T cells sorted from blood. Written as DNA, the CDR3 is TGTGCCAGCAGTTCGCCACCCCTAGCGGGGTACTACAATGAGCAGTTCTTC. Protein: CASSSPPLAGYYNEQFF.